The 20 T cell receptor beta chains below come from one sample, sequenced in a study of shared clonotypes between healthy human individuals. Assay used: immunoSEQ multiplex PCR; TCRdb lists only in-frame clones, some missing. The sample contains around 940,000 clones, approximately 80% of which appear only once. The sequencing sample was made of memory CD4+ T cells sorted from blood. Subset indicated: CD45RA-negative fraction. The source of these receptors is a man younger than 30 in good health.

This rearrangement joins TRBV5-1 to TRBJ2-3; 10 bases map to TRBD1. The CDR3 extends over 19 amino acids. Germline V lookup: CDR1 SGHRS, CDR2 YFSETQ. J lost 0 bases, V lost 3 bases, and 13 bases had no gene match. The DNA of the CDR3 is TGCGCCAGCAGCTCGCTAGCCGGGACAGGGGACAATAGCACAGATACGCAGTATTTT. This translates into CASSSLAGTGDNSTDTQYF.

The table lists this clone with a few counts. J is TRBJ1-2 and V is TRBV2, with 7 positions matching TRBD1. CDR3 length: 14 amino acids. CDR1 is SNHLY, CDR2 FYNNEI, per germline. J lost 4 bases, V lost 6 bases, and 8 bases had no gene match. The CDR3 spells CASRTGSVGYGYTF. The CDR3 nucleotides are TGTGCCAGCAGGACAGGGAGTGTTGGCTATGGCTACACCTTC.

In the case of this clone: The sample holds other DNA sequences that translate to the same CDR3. The CDR3 region is CASSKGTDTQYF. The CDR3, as DNA: TGTGCCAGCAGCAAAGGCACAGATACGCAGTATTTT. This chain joins TRBV11-3 and TRBJ2-3; no clear D. Germline lookup yields CDR1 SGHNT and CDR2 YENEEA. This CDR3 contains 12 residues. Trimming pared 5 bases from V and 1 base from J, leaving 4 bases between.

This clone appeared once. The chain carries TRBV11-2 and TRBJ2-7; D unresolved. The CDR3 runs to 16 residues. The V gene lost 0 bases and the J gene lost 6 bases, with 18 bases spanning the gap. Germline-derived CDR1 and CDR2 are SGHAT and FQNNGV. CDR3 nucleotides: TGTGCCAGCAGCTTAGAGGGTAGCACCCAGTTATCCGAGCAGTACTTC. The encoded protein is CASSLEGSTQLSEQYF.

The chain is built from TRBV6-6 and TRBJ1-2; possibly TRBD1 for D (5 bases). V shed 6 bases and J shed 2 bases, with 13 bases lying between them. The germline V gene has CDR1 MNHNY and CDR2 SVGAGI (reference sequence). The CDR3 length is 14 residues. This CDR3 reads CASSPTGVNYGYTF. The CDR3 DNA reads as TGTGCCAGCAGCCCGACGGGGGTAAACTATGGCTACACCTTC.

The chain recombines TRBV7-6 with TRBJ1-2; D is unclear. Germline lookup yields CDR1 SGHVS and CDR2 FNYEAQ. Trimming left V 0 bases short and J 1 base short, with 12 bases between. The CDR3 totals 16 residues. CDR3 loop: CASSLAGSALNYGYTF. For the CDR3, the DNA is TGTGCCAGCAGCTTAGCAGGTTCAGCACTTAACTATGGCTACACCTTC.

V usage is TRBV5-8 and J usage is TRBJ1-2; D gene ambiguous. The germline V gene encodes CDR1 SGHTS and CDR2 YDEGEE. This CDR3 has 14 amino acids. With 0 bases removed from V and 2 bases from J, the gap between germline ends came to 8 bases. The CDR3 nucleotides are TGTGCCAGCAGCTTGGGGAGGGTAAACTATGGCTACACCTTC. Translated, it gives CASSLGRVNYGYTF. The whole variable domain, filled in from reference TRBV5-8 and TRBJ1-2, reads EAGVTQSPTHLIKTRGQQATLRCSPISGHTSVYWYQQALGLGLQFLLWYDEGEERNRGNFPPRFSGRQFPNYSSELNVNALELEDSALYLCASSLGRVNYGYTFGSGTRLTVV.

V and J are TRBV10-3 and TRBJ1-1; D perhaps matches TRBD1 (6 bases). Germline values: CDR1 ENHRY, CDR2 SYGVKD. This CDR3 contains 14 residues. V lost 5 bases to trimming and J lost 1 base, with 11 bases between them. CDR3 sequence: CAISMGAANTEAFF. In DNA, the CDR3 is TGTGCCATCAGTATGGGGGCAGCGAACACTGAAGCTTTCTTT.

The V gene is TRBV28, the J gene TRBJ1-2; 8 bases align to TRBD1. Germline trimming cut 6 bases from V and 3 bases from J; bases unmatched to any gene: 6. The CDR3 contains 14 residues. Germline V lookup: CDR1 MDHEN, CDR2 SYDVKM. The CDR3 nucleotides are TGTGCCAGCAGGCTACAGGGGGGGGACTATGGCTACACCTTC. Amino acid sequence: CASRLQGGDYGYTF.

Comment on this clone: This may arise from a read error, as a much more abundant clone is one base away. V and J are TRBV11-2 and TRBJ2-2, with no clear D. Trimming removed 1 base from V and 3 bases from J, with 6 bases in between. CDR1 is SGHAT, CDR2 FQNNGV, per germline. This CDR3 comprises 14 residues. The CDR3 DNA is TGTGCCAGCAGCTTAGTAGGGCACACCGGGGAGCTGTTTTTT. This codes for CASSLVGHTGELFF.

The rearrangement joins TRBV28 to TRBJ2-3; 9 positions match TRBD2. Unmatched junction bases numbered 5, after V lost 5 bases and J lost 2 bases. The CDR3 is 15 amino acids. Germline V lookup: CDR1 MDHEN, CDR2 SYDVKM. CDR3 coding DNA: TGTGCCAGCAGTCCCACTAGCGGGTACACAGATACGCAGTATTTT. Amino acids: CASSPTSGYTDTQYF.

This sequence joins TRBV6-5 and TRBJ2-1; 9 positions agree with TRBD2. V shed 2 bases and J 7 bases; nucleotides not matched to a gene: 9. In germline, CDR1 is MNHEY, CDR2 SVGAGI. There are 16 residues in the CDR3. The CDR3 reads CASSYMMRGGPNEQFF. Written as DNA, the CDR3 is TGTGCCAGCAGTTACATGATGCGGGGGGGTCCAAATGAGCAGTTCTTC.

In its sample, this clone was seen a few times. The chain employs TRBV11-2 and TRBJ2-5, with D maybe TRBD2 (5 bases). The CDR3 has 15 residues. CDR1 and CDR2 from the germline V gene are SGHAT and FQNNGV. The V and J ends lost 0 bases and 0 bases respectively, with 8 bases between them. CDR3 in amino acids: CASSLESGNQETQYF. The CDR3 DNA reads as TGTGCCAGCAGCTTAGAATCGGGGAACCAAGAGACCCAGTACTTC.

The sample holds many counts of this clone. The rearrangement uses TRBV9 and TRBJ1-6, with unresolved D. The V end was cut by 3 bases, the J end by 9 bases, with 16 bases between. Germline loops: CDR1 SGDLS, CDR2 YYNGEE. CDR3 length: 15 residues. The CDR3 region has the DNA TGTGCCAGCAGCGCCAAGGAATCAGGCGGTTCACCCCTCCACTTT. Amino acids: CASSAKESGGSPLHF.

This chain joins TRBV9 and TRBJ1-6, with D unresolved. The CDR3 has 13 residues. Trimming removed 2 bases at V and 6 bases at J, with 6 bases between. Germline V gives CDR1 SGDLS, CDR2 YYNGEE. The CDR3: CASSVGANSPLHF. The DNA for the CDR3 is TGTGCCAGCAGCGTGGGAGCTAATTCACCCCTCCACTTT.

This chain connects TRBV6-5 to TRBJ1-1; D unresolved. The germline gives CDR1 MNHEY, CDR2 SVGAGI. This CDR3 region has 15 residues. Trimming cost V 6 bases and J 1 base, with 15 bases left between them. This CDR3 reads CASRPSGSANTEAFF. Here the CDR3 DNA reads TGTGCCAGCAGACCCTCGGGTAGCGCGAACACTGAAGCTTTCTTT.

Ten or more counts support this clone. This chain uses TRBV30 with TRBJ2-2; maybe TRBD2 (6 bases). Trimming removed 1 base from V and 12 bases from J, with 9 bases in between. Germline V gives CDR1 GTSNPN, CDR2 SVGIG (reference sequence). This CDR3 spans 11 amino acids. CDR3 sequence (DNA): TGTGCCTGGAGTGCGGGGACTCAGCTGTTTTTT. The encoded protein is CAWSAGTQLFF.

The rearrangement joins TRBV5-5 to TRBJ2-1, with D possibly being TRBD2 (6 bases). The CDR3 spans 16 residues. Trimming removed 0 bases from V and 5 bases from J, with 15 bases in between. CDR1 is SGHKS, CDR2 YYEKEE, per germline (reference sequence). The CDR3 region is CASSLALSGRHNEQFF. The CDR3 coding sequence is TGTGCCAGCAGCTTGGCATTGTCAGGGAGGCACAATGAGCAGTTCTTC.

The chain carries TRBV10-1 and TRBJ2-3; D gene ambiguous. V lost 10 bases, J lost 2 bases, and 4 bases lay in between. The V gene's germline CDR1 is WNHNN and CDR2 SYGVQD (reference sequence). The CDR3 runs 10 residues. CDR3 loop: CANLTDTQYF. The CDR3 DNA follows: TGCGCCAACCTCACAGATACGCAGTATTTT.

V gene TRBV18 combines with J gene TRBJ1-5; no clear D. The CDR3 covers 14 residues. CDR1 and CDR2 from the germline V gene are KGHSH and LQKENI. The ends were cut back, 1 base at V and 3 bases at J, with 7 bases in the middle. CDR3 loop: CASSPQRINQPQHF. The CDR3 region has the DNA TGTGCCAGCTCACCACAAAGAATCAATCAGCCCCAGCATTTT.